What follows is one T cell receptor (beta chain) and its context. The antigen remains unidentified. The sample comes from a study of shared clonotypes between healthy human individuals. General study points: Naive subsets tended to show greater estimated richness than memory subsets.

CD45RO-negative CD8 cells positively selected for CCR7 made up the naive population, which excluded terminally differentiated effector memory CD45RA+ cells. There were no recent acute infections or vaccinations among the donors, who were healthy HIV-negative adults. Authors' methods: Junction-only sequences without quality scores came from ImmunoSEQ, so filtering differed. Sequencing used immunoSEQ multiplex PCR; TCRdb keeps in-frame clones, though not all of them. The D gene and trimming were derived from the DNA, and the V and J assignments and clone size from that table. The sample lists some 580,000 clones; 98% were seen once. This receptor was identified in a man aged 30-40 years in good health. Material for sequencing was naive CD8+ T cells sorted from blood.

The CDR3 nucleotides are TGTGCCAGCAGTTACCCCATTAGGGACGGTTTGTATGGCTACACCTTC. Encoded protein: CASSYPIRDGLYGYTF. V usage is TRBV6-5 and J usage is TRBJ1-2; TRBD1 might be the D (5 bases). Between the trimmed V and J ends, which lost 2 bases and 5 bases, there was a span of 18 bases. The CDR3 consists of 16 residues. Germline CDR1 reads MNHEY; CDR2 reads SVGAGI.